Shown below are 6 T cell receptor beta chains from a single sample sequenced in a study of vaccination effects on CD4 cells after COVID-19 (dated by TCRdb to 2022 to 2024). These receptors are not linked to any known antigen. Libraries were made using the immunoSEQ multiplex PCR assay. TCRdb limited this immuneACCESS table to in-frame rearrangements with V and J called. A share of clones is missing; checked studies link under half to unresolved V genes, and the rest is unexplained. This sample has around 37,000 clones in its table, and about two thirds of those were observed once. 30% to 40% of the sample lies in the top ten. In the ViraFEST assay, PBMC were stimulated with viral peptide pools, and antigen-specific CD4+ T cell clonotypes were then identified by expansion using TCR sequencing. After more than nine days of culture, CD4+ T cells were isolated with the EasySep CD4+ T cell isolation kit. PCR-confirmed SARS-CoV-2 infection had occurred in convalescent patients between March and December 2020, before the Alpha, Beta and Delta variants emerged in the United States.

Specimen: CD4+ T cells from PBMCs cultured with a peptide pool, collected before COVID-19 vaccination. The receptors were sampled from a human donor who had a prior SARS-CoV-2 infection.

The CDR3 spells CSVEGTDSYEQYF. CDR3 nucleotide sequence: TGCAGCGTTGAAGGAACAGACTCCTACGAGCAGTACTTC. The rearrangement uses TRBV29-1 and TRBJ2-7; D call uncertain. Germline values: CDR1 SQVTM, CDR2 ANQGSEA. V lost 1 base and J lost 0, with 7 bases in between. This CDR3 is built from 13 residues.

This sequence joins TRBV30 and TRBJ2-7, with D possibly being TRBD1 (5 bases). The CDR3 length is 14 residues. V was cut by 1 base and J by 6 bases, with 16 bases left in between. Germline CDR1 reads GTSNPN; CDR2 reads SVGIG (reference sequence). The CDR3 bases are TGTGCCTGGAGTGCCGGACGTCCCCAGGGCGAGCAGTACTTC. It translates to CAWSAGRPQGEQYF.

The chain uses TRBV3-1 (or the pseudogene TRBV3-2) and TRBJ1-3; D unresolved. This CDR3 has 15 residues. V gave up 4 bases and J gave up 4 bases, with 14 bases separating them. The germline CDR1 and CDR2 sequences are LGHDT and YNNKEL (reference sequence). The CDR3 region has the DNA TGTGCCAGCAGCCTCAATCTCTTTTTGGGAAACACCATATATTTT. Residues: CASSLNLFLGNTIYF.

This chain joins TRBV19 and TRBJ1-2; weak D call: TRBD1 (5 bases). There are 15 residues in the CDR3. Germline loops: CDR1 LNHDA, CDR2 SQIVND (reference sequence). V was cut by 1 base and J by 3 bases, with 12 bases left in between. CDR3 region: CASSIGRGGDYGYTF. The CDR3 bases are TGTGCCAGTAGTATAGGTCGGGGGGGTGACTATGGCTACACCTTC.

The rearrangement uses TRBV30 and TRBJ2-7; D might be TRBD1 (6 bases). The V end lost 0 bases, the J end lost 4 bases, and 19 bases lay between the germline ends. The CDR3 spans 16 residues. CDR1 is GTSNPN, CDR2 SVGIG, per germline (reference sequence). CDR3 coding DNA: TGTGCCTGGAGTGTACTCCCCAGGGTCAGGGGATACGAGCAGTACTTC. Protein product: CAWSVLPRVRGYEQYF.

The V gene is TRBV4-3, the J gene TRBJ1-1; D call uncertain. Trimming left V 0 bases short and J 6 bases short, with 11 bases between. This CDR3 spans 14 amino acids. Per germline, CDR1 LGHNA and CDR2 YSLEER. The CDR3 nucleotides read TGCGCCAGCAGCCAAGATTATGGTCGGCCTGAAGCTTTCTTT. It is translated as CASSQDYGRPEAFF.